This TCR beta chain came from a study of blood T cell repertoires in COVID-19. In the study overall: Sites in the United States, Italy and Spain provided acute and convalescent COVID-19 samples.

Sequenced by immunoSEQ multiplex PCR; TCRdb stores in-frame clones only, minus some. The sample records fewer than 300,000 clones, less than 85% being singletons. The sequencing input was peripheral blood. The source is a young woman with acute or convalescent COVID-19.

The CDR3 spells CASSFTGDGSPLHF. CDR3 bases: TGTGCCAGCAGTTTTACGGGGGATGGTTCACCCCTCCACTTT. This rearrangement joins TRBV27 to TRBJ1-6; tentatively, D is TRBD1 (5 bases). The germline CDR1 and CDR2 sequences are MNHEY and SMNVEV (reference sequence). Trimming left V 3 bases short and J 9 bases short, with 12 bases between. There are 14 residues in the CDR3.